This T cell receptor (beta chain) comes out of a study of T cell responses to AZD1222 COVID-19 vaccine. The protocol was immunoSEQ multiplex PCR, while the TCRdb copy is restricted to in-frame clones and leaves out a portion. The table includes some 120,000 clones, about nine tenths detected once. The germline V gene encodes CDR1 ENHRY and CDR2 SYGVKD. V gave up 2 bases and J gave up 0 bases, with 10 bases separating them. This CDR3 has 15 amino acids. The sample consisted of peripheral blood, taken on day 0 of AZD1222 vaccination. The chain joins TRBV10-3 to TRBJ1-1, with TRBD1 as a possible D gene (6 bases). The receptor comes from an adult in good health. The CDR3 nucleotides read TGTGCCATCAGTGAGGCCAGGGGAATGAACACTGAAGCTTTCTTT. It specifies CAISEARGMNTEAFF.